This TCR beta chain was sequenced during a study of control samples from healthy donors and cancer patients. Data came from immunoSEQ multiplex PCR; TCRdb stores just in-frame clones and leaves some out. This sample has roughly 120,000 clones; over 75% occur once, and the top ten carry approximately 1.1%. Germline V gives CDR1 SGHRS, CDR2 YFSETQ. Trimming stripped 5 bases from V and 6 bases from J, with 17 bases between. CDR3 length: 14 residues. Sequencing input: PBMCs. The chain carries TRBV5-1 and TRBJ2-5; a weak D match, TRBD2 (6 bases). The TCR originated in a woman in her forties or fifties with colorectal cancer. The CDR3 DNA is TGCGCCAGCAGACTGATGAACGCGGGACAGACCCAGTACTTC. Translating it yields CASRLMNAGQTQYF.